What follows are 22 T cell receptor beta chains derived from one specimen sequenced in a study of radiotherapy plus CTLA-4 blockade in lung cancer. The method was immunoSEQ multiplex PCR; TCRdb's version includes in-frame clones alone and lacks a portion of them. The top ten clones hold roughly 7% of a sample with about 72,000 clones, approximately 78% of them seen once. The input for sequencing was peripheral blood, taken from a patient treated with radiotherapy plus ipilimumab. These receptors were taken from a human donor with non-small cell lung cancer who had a complete response to radiotherapy plus ipilimumab.

The genes are TRBV7-6 and TRBJ1-1, with TRBD1 matching over 7 bases. The V segment lost 5 bases and the J segment 6 bases; nucleotides outside the gene matches: 3. This CDR3 is built from 12 residues. Per germline, CDR1 SGHVS and CDR2 FNYEAQ. CDR3 sequence: CASSAGGPEAFF. The CDR3 DNA follows: TGTGCCAGCAGCGCAGGGGGGCCTGAAGCTTTCTTT.

The V and J genes are TRBV7-2 and TRBJ2-3; 9 bases agree with TRBD2. Germline CDR1 is SGHTA and CDR2 is FQGNSA. V was clipped by 1 base and J by 5 bases; unmatched bases: 7. CDR3 length: 16 residues. The CDR3 DNA reads as TGTGCCAGCAGCTTAGGGCCCAGCGGGGGGCAAGATACGCAGTATTTT. It codes for CASSLGPSGGQDTQYF.

This chain joins TRBV19 and TRBJ2-1; D is tentatively TRBD1 or TRBD2 (5 bases each). The germline V gene has CDR1 LNHDA and CDR2 SQIVND (reference sequence). The CDR3 is 17 amino acids. V dropped 1 base and J dropped 4 bases, with 17 bases sitting between them. The CDR3 nucleotides read TGTGCCAGTAGTATAGTTAGGGGTTCGGGACGGTACAATGAGCAGTTCTTC. This sequence encodes CASSIVRGSGRYNEQFF.

This clone was recorded once. The genes are TRBV27 and TRBJ2-1; tentative D call: TRBD2 (5 bases). The V and J ends lost 5 bases and 6 bases respectively, with 14 bases between them. The CDR3 contains 14 residues. Germline V lookup: CDR1 MNHEY, CDR2 SMNVEV (reference sequence). CDR3 DNA sequence: TGTGCCAGCAGTCCCCGCCCTAGCTCCAATGAGCAGTTCTTC. Protein: CASSPRPSSNEQFF.

The chain is built from TRBV2 and TRBJ1-2; D is perhaps TRBD1 (5 bases). The germline V gene has CDR1 SNHLY and CDR2 FYNNEI. This CDR3 is 14 amino acids long. V was cut by 10 bases and J by 2 bases, with 17 bases left in between. CDR3 loop: CATGADTGNYGYTF. As DNA, the CDR3 is TGTGCCACCGGCGCGGACACCGGGAACTATGGCTACACCTTC.

This rearrangement joins TRBV11-2 to TRBJ2-1; 7 bases match TRBD2. Germline V gene data show CDR1 as SGHAT and CDR2 as FQNNGV. Trimming took 5 bases from V and 8 from J; bases not matched to a gene: 9. There are 14 residues in the CDR3. DNA of the CDR3: TGTGCCAGCAGCCAACAGAGGCGGGGGTATGAGCAGTTCTTC. Residues: CASSQQRRGYEQFF. The full variable domain, its missing parts supplied by reference TRBV11-2 and TRBJ2-1, is EAGVAQSPRYKIIEKRQSVAFWCNPISGHATLYWYQQILGQGPKLLIQFQNNGVVDDSQLPKDRFSAERLKGVDSTLKIQPAKLEDSAVYLCASSQQRRGYEQFFGPGTRLTVL.

This clone was seen only a few times. The rearrangement joins TRBV4-1 to TRBJ1-3, with TRBD1 as a possible D gene (5 bases). Trimming took 4 bases from V and 4 from J, leaving 17 bases between them. Germline V lookup: CDR1 MGHRA, CDR2 YSYEKL. This CDR3 comprises 16 residues. The CDR3 reads CASSRALGVYGNTIYF. The CDR3 DNA is TGCGCCAGCAGCCGGGCCCTAGGGGTTTACGGAAACACCATATATTTT.

The J gene is TRBJ2-7, the V gene TRBV7-2; 10 nucleotides agree with TRBD2. Trimming cost V 1 base and J 1 base; bases outside gene matches: 7. This CDR3 spans 17 amino acids. Germline values: CDR1 SGHTA, CDR2 FQGNSA. Here the CDR3 DNA reads TGTGCCAGCAGCTTAGGAGTAGCGGGGGGATTTTCCTACGAGCAGTACTTC. Its protein is CASSLGVAGGFSYEQYF.

This chain joins TRBV2 and TRBJ1-6, with a weak D call TRBD1 (5 bases). V was trimmed by 6 bases and J by 7 bases, leaving 13 bases between them. The V gene's germline CDR1 is SNHLY and CDR2 FYNNEI. The CDR3 is 14 amino acids. The CDR3 sequence is CASRSPGRNSPLHF. CDR3 DNA: TGTGCCAGCAGGAGCCCGGGACGGAATTCACCCCTCCACTTT.

V and J are TRBV11-2 and TRBJ1-3, with D unresolved. CDR1 is SGHAT, CDR2 FQNNGV, per germline. The CDR3 runs 15 residues. V lost 1 base to trimming and J lost 2 bases, with 9 bases between them. The CDR3 DNA is TGTGCCAGCAGCTTAGCCCCAGGACCTGGAAACACCATATATTTT. It encodes CASSLAPGPGNTIYF.

The chain joins TRBV10-1 to TRBJ1-5; no firm D call. Germline V CDR1 and CDR2: WNHNN, SYGVQD (reference sequence). Between the trimmed V and J ends, which lost 0 bases and 4 bases, there was a span of 4 bases. This CDR3 has 13 amino acids. The CDR3 spells CASSESQNQPQHF. For the CDR3, the DNA is TGCGCCAGCAGTGAGTCACAGAATCAGCCCCAGCATTTT.

This clone was seen just once. The chain combines TRBV7-9 with TRBJ1-5; 9 nucleotides align to TRBD1. CDR1 is SEHNR, CDR2 FQNEAQ, per germline (reference sequence). V lost 7 bases and J lost 5; bases outside the gene matches: 3. This CDR3 contains 13 residues. CDR3 nucleotides: TGTGCCAGCACTCGGGACAGGGATCAGCCCCAGCATTTT. It encodes CASTRDRDQPQHF.

As DNA, the CDR3 is TGTGCCAGCAGTGAATTTAGGGGCACTGAAGCTTTCTTT. This encodes CASSEFRGTEAFF. The chain is built from TRBV6-1 and TRBJ1-1; possibly TRBD1 for D (5 bases). This CDR3 has 13 amino acids. The V gene lost 2 bases and the J gene lost 4 bases, with 8 bases spanning the gap. CDR1 MNHNS and CDR2 SASEGT come from the germline V gene.

This chain links TRBV4-3 with TRBJ1-4, with D possibly TRBD1 on 5 matching bases. Germline CDR1 and CDR2: LGHNA and YSLEER. The germline V and J ends were trimmed by 0 bases and 5 bases, with 13 bases remaining between them. The CDR3 extends over 16 amino acids. CDR3 DNA sequence: TGCGCCAGCAGCCAAGACCGACAGAGTAGGAATGAAAAACTGTTTTTT. Protein product: CASSQDRQSRNEKLFF.

This clone was observed a handful of times. The V call is TRBV14, the J call TRBJ1-2; D is uncertain. V lost 1 base and J 4 bases, leaving 7 bases between the germline ends. In germline, CDR1 is SGHDN, CDR2 FVKESK. This CDR3 region has 13 residues. CDR3 DNA sequence: TGTGCCAGCAGCCAAGTCGGGAGCTATGGCTACACCTTC. Translating it yields CASSQVGSYGYTF.

This clone was recorded only once. The chain links TRBV9 to TRBJ1-1, with D maybe TRBD1 (6 bases). This CDR3 spans 13 amino acids. Per the germline V gene, CDR1 is SGDLS and CDR2 is YYNGEE. V lost 4 bases and J lost 7, with 14 bases in between. The CDR3 nucleotides are TGTGCCAGCAGCCTGAGACAGGAAAGTGAAGCTTTCTTT. Protein sequence: CASSLRQESEAFF.

This rearrangement joins TRBV6-1 to TRBJ2-7; 9 bases agree with TRBD1. V trimming: 4 bases; J trimming: 2 bases; junction bases outside the gene matches: 3. Germline CDR1 and CDR2: MNHNS and SASEGT. This CDR3 spans 14 amino acids. CDR3 sequence (DNA): TGTGCCAGCAGTGCCCGGACAGGGGCCTACGAGCAGTACTTC. As protein: CASSARTGAYEQYF.

The genes are TRBV5-4 and TRBJ1-1; possibly TRBD1 for D (6 bases). The V end lost 4 bases, the J end lost 1 base, and 14 bases lay between the germline ends. The CDR3 covers 15 residues. CDR1 and CDR2 (germline): SGHNT, YYREEE (reference sequence). CDR3 bases: TGTGCCAGCAGCCCGAGGGGGGGGGCGAACACTGAAGCTTTCTTT. This encodes CASSPRGGANTEAFF.

This chain connects TRBV5-1 to TRBJ2-3, with 8 bases aligning to TRBD2. The CDR3 sequence is 16 residues long. Per germline, CDR1 SGHRS and CDR2 YFSETQ. The junction had 7 bases not matched to a gene; V was cut back by 4 bases and J by 0 bases. DNA of the CDR3: TGCGCCAGCAGCAACAAGCGGGGGCCTAGCACAGATACGCAGTATTTT. This gives the protein CASSNKRGPSTDTQYF.

The chain carries TRBV19 and TRBJ2-5; 8 nucleotides agree with TRBD1. Germline-derived CDR1 and CDR2 are LNHDA and SQIVND (reference sequence). This CDR3 is built from 13 residues. V lost 5 bases to trimming and J lost 2 bases; unmatched junction nucleotides: 1. Here the CDR3 DNA reads TGTGCCAGTAGTCGGACAGGGCAAGAGACCCAGTACTTC. This codes for CASSRTGQETQYF. The variable domain in full, completed from reference TRBV19 and TRBJ2-5, reads DGGITQSPKYLFRKEGQNVTLSCEQNLNHDAMYWYRQDPGQGLRLIYYSQIVNDFQKGDIAEGYSVSREKKESFPLTVTSAQKNPTAFYLCASSRTGQETQYFGPGTRLLVL.

CDR3 nucleotide sequence: TGTGCCAGCAGCCCAACTAGCGGGGCAAGGGAGACCCAGTACTTC. Residues: CASSPTSGARETQYF. The chain couples TRBV7-2 to TRBJ2-5; TRBD2 aligns across 10 bases. Looked up from germline, CDR1 is SGHTA and CDR2 is FQGNSA. V trimming: 5 bases; J trimming: 5 bases; junction bases outside the gene matches: 8. The CDR3 totals 15 residues.

This clone is a singleton in its sample. The chain links TRBV6-5 to TRBJ1-2; 11 bases agree with TRBD1. This CDR3 region has 13 residues. V shed 6 bases and J 12 bases; nucleotides not matched to a gene: 9. In germline, CDR1 is MNHEY, CDR2 SVGAGI. The CDR3 bases are TGTGCCAGCAGCCCGGGACAGGGGGGCAGGAACACCTTC. It yields the protein CASSPGQGGRNTF.